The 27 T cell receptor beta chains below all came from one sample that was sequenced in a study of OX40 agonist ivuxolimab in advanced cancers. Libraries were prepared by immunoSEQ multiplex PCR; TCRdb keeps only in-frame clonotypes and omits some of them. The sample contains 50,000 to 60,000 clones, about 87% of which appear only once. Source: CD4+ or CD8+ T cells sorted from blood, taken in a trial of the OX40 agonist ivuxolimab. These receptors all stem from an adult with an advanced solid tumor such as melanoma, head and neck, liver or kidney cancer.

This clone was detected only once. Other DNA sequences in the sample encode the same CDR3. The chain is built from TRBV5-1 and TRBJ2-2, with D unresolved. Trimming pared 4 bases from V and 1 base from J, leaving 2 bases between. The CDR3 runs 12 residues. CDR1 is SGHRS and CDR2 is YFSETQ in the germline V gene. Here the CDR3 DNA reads TGCGCCAGCAGCCTGAACACCGGGGAGCTGTTTTTT. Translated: CASSLNTGELFF.

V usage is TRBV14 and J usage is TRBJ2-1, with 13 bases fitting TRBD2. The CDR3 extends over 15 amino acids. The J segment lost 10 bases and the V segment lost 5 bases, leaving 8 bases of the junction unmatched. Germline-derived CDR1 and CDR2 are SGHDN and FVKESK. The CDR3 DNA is TGTGCCAGCAGCGGGACTAGCGGGATTGTCTTGGAGCAGTTCTTC. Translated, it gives CASSGTSGIVLEQFF.

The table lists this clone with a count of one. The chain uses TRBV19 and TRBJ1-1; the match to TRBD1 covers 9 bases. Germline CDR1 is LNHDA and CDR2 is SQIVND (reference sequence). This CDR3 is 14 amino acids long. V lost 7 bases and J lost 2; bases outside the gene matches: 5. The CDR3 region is CASTAGQGNTEAFF. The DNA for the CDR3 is TGTGCCAGTACCGCGGGACAGGGTAACACTGAAGCTTTCTTT.

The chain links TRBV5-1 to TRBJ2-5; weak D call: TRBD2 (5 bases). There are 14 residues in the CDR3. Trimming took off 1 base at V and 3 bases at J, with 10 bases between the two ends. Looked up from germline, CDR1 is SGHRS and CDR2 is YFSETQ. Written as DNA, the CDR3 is TGCGCCAGCAGCTTGAAGCTAGCTGAAGAGACCCAGTACTTC. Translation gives CASSLKLAEETQYF. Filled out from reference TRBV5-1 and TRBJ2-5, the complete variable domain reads KAGVTQTPRYLIKTRGQQVTLSCSPISGHRSVSWYQQTPGQGLQFLFEYFSETQRNKGNFPGRFSGRQFSNSRSEMNVSTLELGDSALYLCASSLKLAEETQYFGPGTRLLVL.

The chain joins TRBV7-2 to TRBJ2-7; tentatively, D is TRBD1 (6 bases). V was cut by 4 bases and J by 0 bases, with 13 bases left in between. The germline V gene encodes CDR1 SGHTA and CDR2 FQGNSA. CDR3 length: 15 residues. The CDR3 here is CASSSTRTASYEQYF. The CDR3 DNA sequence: TGTGCCAGCAGCTCTACTCGGACAGCCTCCTACGAGCAGTACTTC. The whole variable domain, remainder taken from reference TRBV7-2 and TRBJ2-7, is GAGVSQSPSNKVTEKGKDVELRCDPISGHTALYWYRQSLGQGLEFLIYFQGNSAPDKSGLPSDRFSAERTGGSVSTLTIQRTQQEDSAVYLCASSSTRTASYEQYFGPGTRLTVT.

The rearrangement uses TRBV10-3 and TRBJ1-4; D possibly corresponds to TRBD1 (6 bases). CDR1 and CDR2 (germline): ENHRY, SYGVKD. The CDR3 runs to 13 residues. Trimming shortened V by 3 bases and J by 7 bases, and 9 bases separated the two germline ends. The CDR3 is CAISDWTVEKLFF. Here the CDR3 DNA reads TGTGCCATCAGTGATTGGACAGTTGAAAAACTGTTTTTT.

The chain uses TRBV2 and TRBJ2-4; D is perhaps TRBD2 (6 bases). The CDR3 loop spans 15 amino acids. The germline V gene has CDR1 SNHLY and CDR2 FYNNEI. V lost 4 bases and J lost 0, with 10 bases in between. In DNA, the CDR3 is TGTGCCAGCAGTGTTGAGGGACTAGCCAAAAACATTCAGTACTTC. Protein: CASSVEGLAKNIQYF.

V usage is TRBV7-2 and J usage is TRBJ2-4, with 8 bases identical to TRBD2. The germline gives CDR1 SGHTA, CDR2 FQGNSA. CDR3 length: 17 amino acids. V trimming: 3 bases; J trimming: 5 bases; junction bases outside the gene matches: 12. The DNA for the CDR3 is TGTGCCAGCAGCTTCCTTCCCGCGGGAGGTCGGCAAAACATTCAGTACTTC. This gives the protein CASSFLPAGGRQNIQYF. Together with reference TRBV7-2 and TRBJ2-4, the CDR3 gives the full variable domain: GAGVSQSPSNKVTEKGKDVELRCDPISGHTALYWYRQSLGQGLEFLIYFQGNSAPDKSGLPSDRFSAERTGGSVSTLTIQRTQQEDSAVYLCASSFLPAGGRQNIQYFGAGTRLSVL.

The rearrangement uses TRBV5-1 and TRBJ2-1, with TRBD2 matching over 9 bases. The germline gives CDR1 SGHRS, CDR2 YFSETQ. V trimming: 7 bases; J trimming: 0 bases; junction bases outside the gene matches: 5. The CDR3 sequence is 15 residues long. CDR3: CASQKTSGSYNEQFF. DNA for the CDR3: TGCGCCAGCCAGAAGACTAGCGGCTCCTACAATGAGCAGTTCTTC.

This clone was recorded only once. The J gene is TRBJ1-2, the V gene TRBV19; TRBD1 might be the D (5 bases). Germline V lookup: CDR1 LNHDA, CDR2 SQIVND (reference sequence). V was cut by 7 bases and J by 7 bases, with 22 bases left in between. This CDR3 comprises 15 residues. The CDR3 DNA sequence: TGTGCCAGTACCCCTGTCGGCTACGGGGGGAGTGGCTACACCTTC. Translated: CASTPVGYGGSGYTF.

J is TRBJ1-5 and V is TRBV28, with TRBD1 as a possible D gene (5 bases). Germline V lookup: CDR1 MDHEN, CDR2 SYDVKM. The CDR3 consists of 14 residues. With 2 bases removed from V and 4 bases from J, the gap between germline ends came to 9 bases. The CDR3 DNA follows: TGTGCCAGCAGTTTAAGGGCAGGGAATCAGCCCCAGCATTTT. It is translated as CASSLRAGNQPQHF. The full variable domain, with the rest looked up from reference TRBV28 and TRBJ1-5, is DVKVTQSSRYLVKRTGEKVFLECVQDMDHENMFWYRQDPGLGLRLIYFSYDVKMKEKGDIPEGYSVSREKKERFSLILESASTNQTSMYLCASSLRAGNQPQHFGDGTRLSIL.

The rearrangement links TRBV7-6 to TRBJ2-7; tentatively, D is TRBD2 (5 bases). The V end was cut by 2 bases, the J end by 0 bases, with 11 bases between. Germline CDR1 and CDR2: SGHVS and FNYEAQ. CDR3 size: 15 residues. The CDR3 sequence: CASSLLATSSYEQYF. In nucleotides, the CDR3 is TGTGCCAGCAGCTTATTAGCGACAAGCTCCTACGAGCAGTACTTC.

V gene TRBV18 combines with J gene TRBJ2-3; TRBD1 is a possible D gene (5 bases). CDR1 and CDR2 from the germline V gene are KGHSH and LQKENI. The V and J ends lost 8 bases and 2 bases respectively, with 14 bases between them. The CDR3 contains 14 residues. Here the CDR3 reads CASVQQVITDTQYF. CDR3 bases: TGTGCCAGCGTCCAACAGGTGATCACAGATACGCAGTATTTT.

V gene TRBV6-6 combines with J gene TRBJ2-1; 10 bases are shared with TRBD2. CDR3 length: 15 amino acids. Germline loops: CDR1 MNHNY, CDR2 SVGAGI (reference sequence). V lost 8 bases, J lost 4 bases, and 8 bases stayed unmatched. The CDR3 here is CASGPGTSVYNEQFF. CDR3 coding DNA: TGTGCCAGCGGCCCCGGGACTAGCGTTTACAATGAGCAGTTCTTC.

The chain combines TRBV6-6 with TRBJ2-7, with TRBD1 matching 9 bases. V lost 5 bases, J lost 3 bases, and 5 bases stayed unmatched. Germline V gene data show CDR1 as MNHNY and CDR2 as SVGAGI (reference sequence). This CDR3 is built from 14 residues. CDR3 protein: CASSVGQGGYEQYF. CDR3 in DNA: TGTGCCAGCAGTGTGGGACAGGGAGGCTACGAGCAGTACTTC.

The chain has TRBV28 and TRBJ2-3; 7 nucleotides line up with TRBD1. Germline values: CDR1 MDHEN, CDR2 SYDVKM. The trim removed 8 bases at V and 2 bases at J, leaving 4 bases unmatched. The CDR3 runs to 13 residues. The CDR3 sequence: CASRDSDTDTQYF. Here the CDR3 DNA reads TGTGCCAGCCGGGACAGCGACACAGATACGCAGTATTTT.

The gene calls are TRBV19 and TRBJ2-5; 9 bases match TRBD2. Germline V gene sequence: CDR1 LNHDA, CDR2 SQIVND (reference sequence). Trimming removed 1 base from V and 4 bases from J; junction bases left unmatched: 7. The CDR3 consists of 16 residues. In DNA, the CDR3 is TGTGCCAGTAGTATAGTTGCTAGCGGGAATGGAGAGACCCAGTACTTC. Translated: CASSIVASGNGETQYF.

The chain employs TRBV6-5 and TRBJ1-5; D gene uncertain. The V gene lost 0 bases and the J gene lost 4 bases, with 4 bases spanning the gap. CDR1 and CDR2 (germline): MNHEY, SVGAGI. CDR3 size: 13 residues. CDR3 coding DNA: TGTGCCAGCAGTTACTCGGTAAATCAGCCCCAGCATTTT. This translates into CASSYSVNQPQHF.

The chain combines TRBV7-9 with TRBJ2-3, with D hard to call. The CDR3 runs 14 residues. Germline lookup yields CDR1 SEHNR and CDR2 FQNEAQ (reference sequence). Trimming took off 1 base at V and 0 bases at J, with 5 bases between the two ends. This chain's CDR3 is CASSLGVSTDTQYF. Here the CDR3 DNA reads TGTGCCAGCAGCTTAGGGGTTAGCACAGATACGCAGTATTTT.

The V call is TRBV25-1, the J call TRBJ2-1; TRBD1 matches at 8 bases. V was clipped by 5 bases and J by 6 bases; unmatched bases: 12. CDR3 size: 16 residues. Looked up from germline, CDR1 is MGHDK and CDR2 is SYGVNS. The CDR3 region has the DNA TGTGCCAGCAGTAAAAAAACAGGGGGTATGGGCAATGAGCAGTTCTTC. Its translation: CASSKKTGGMGNEQFF.

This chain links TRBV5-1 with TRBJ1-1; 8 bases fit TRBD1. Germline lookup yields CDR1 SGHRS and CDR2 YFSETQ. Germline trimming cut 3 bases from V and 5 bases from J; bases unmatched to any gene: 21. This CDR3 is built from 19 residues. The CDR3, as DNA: TGCGCCAGCAGCTCCCCAATTACTGGACAGGGTGGGGTTGGGACTGAAGCTTTCTTT. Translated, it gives CASSSPITGQGGVGTEAFF.

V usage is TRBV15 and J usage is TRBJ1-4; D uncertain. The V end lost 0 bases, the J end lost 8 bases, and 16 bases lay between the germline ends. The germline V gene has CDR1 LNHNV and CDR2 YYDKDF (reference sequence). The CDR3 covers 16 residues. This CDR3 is CATSRDVNRPAEKLFF. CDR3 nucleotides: TGTGCCACCAGCAGAGATGTTAACCGACCCGCCGAAAAACTGTTTTTT.

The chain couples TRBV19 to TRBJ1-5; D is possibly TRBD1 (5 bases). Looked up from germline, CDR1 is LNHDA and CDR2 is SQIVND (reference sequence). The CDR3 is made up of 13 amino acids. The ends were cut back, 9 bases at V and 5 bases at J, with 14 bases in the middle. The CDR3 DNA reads TGTGCCAGCAAACATTTAGGGGATCAGCCCCAGCATTTT. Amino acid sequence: CASKHLGDQPQHF.

The CDR3 DNA reads TGCGCCAGCAGTTTTCAGGGCCTCACCGGGGAGCTGTTTTTT. The encoded protein is CASSFQGLTGELFF. This chain connects TRBV5-1 to TRBJ2-2; maybe TRBD1 (5 bases). V gave up 5 bases and J gave up 4 bases, with 12 bases separating them. The CDR3 totals 14 residues. Germline values: CDR1 SGHRS, CDR2 YFSETQ. Filled out from reference TRBV5-1 and TRBJ2-2, the complete variable domain reads KAGVTQTPRYLIKTRGQQVTLSCSPISGHRSVSWYQQTPGQGLQFLFEYFSETQRNKGNFPGRFSGRQFSNSRSEMNVSTLELGDSALYLCASSFQGLTGELFFGEGSRLTVL.

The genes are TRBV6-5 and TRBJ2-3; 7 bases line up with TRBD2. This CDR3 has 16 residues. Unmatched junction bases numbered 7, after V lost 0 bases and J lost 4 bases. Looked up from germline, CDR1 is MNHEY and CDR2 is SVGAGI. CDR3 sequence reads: CASSYSNAGAPDTQYF. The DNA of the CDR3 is TGTGCCAGCAGTTACTCGAACGCGGGAGCCCCAGATACGCAGTATTTT.

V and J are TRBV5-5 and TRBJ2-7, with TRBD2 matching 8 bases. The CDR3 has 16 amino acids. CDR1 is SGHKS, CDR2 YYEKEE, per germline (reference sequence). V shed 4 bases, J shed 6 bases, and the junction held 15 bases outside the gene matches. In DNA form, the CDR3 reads TGTGCCAGCAGCGGGGGACTAGTCCCCCCTGGGGCCGAGCAGTACTTC. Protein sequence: CASSGGLVPPGAEQYF.

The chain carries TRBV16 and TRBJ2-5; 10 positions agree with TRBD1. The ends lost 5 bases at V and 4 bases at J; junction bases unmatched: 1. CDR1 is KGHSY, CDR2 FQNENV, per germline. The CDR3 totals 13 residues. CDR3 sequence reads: CASSRTGGETQYF. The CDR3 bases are TGTGCCAGCAGCAGGACAGGGGGAGAGACCCAGTACTTC.